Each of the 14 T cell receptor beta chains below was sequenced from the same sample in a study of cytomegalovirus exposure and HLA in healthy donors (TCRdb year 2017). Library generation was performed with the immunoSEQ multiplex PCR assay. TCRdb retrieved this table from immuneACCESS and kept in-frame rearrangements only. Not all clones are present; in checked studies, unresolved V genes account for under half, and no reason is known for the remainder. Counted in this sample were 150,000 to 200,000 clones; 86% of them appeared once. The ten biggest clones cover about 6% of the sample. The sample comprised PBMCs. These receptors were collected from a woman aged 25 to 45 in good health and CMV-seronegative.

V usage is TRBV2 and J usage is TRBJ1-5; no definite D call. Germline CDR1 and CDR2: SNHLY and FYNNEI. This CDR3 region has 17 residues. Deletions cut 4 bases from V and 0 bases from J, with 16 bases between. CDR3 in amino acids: CASSAGSPGNSNQPQHF. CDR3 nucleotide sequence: TGTGCCAGCAGTGCCGGAAGCCCGGGTAATAGCAATCAGCCCCAGCATTTT.

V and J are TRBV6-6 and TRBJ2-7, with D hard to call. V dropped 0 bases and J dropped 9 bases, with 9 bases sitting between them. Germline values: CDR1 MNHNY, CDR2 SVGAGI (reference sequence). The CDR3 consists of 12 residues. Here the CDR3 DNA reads TGTGCCAGCAGTTACTCGAGTACGGTGCAGTACTTC. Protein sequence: CASSYSSTVQYF.

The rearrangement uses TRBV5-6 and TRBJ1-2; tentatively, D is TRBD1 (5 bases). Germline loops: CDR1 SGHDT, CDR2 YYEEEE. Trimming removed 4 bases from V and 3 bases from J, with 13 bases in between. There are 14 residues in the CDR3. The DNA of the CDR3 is TGTGCCAGCAGCGAAGGGACGACCGACTATGGCTACACCTTC. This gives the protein CASSEGTTDYGYTF.

The CDR3 DNA reads TGTGCCAGCAGTCCAAGTCTACCCCCGAGCTCCTACGAGCAGTACTTC. Translated: CASSPSLPPSSYEQYF. This chain connects TRBV27 to TRBJ2-7; no definite D call. V gave up 5 bases and J gave up 0 bases, with 17 bases separating them. The germline V gene has CDR1 MNHEY and CDR2 SMNVEV (reference sequence). The CDR3 runs to 16 residues.

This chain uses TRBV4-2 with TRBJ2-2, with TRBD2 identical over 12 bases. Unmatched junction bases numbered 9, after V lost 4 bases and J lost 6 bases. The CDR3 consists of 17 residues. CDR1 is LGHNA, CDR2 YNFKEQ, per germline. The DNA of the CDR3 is TGTGCCAGCAGCCTAATGACTAGCGGGAGTTATTCCGGGGAGCTGTTTTTT. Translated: CASSLMTSGSYSGELFF.

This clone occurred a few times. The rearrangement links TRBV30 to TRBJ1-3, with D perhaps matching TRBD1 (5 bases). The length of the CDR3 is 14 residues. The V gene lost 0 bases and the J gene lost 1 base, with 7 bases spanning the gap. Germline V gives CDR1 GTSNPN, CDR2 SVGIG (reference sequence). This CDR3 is CAWSVGESGNTIYF. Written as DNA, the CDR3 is TGTGCCTGGAGTGTAGGGGAATCTGGAAACACCATATATTTT.

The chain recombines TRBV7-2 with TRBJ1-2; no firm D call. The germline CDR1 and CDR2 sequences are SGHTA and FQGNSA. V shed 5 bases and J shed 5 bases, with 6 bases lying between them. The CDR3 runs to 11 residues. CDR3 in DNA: TGTGCCAGCAGCAAATCTTATGGCTACACCTTC. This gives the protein CASSKSYGYTF. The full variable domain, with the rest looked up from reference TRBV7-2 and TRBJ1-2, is GAGVSQSPSNKVTEKGKDVELRCDPISGHTALYWYRQSLGQGLEFLIYFQGNSAPDKSGLPSDRFSAERTGGSVSTLTIQRTQQEDSAVYLCASSKSYGYTFGSGTRLTVV.

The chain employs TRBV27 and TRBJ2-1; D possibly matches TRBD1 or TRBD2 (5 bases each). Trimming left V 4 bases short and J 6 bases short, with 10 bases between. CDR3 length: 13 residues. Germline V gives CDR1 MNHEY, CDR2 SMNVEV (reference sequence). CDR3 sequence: CASSSQDFNEQFF. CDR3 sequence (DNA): TGTGCCAGCAGTTCACAGGACTTCAATGAGCAGTTCTTC.

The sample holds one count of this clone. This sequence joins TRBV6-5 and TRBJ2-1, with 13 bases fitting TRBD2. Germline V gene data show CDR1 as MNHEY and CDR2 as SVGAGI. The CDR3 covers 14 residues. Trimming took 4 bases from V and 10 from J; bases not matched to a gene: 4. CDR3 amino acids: CASSFGLAGDEQFF. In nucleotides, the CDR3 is TGTGCCAGCAGTTTTGGACTAGCGGGAGACGAGCAGTTCTTC.

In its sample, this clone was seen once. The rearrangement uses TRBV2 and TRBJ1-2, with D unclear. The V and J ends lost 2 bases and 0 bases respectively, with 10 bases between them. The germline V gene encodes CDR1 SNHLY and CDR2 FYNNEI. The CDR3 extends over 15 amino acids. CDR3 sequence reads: CASSESPTANYGYTF. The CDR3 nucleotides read TGTGCCAGCAGTGAATCCCCCACAGCTAACTATGGCTACACCTTC. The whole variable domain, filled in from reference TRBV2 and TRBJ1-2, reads EPEVTQTPSHQVTQMGQEVILRCVPISNHLYFYWYRQILGQKVEFLVSFYNNEISEKSEIFDDQFSVERPDGSNFTLKIRSTKLEDSAMYFCASSESPTANYGYTFGSGTRLTVV.

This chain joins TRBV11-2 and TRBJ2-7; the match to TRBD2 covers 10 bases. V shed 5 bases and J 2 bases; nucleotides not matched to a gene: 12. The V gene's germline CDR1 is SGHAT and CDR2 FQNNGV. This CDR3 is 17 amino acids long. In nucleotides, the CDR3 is TGTGCCAGCAGCCAAAGGAGGTCTAGCGGGGGAACCTACGAGCAGTACTTC. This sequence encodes CASSQRRSSGGTYEQYF.

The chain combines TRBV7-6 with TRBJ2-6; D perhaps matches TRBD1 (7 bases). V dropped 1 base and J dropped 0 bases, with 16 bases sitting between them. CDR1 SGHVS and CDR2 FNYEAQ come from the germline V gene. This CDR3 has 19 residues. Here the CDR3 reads CASSLVADRHSSGANVLTF. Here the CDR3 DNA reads TGTGCCAGCAGCTTAGTAGCGGACAGGCACAGCTCTGGGGCCAACGTCCTGACTTTC.

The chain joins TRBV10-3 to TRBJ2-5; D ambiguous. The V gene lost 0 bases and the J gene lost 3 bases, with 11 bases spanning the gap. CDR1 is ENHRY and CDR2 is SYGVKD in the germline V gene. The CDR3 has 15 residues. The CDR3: CAISESRAEKETQYF. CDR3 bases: TGTGCCATCAGTGAGTCCCGGGCGGAGAAAGAGACCCAGTACTTC.

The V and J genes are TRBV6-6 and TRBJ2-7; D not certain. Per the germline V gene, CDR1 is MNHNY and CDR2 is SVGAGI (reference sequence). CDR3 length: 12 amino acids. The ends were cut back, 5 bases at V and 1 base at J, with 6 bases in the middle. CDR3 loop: CASSTNSYEQYF. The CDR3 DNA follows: TGTGCCAGCAGTACTAATTCCTACGAGCAGTACTTC.